These T cell receptor beta chains were read from a single sample in a study of blood T cell repertoires in COVID-19. TCRdb's table, derived via immunoSEQ multiplex PCR, lists solely in-frame clones and lacks some. The profile shows fewer than 350,000 clones, approximately 89% of them singletons. Material: peripheral blood. The receptors originated from a middle-aged man with active or convalescent COVID-19. Each CDR3 is given with its conserved first and last residue. Fields, in order: J gene, V gene, D gene, clone size, CDR3 DNA, CDR3 protein. A D gene is named only where the DNA matches it firmly. The listing skips clone size in some rows; elsewhere it reads once, few, many or a size class.

j_call: TRBJ2-2; v_call: TRBV2; d_call: NA; clone_size: once; cdr3_nt: TGTGCCAGCACCAGCGGACAGACGAACACCGGGGAGCTGTTTTTT; cdr3_aa: CASTSGQTNTGELFF
j_call: TRBJ2-5; v_call: TRBV4-2; d_call: NA; clone_size: NA; cdr3_nt: TGTGCCAGCAGCCAAGAGCGGACGGGGAACCAAGAGACCCAGTACTTC; cdr3_aa: CASSQERTGNQETQYF
j_call: TRBJ2-5; v_call: TRBV5-4; d_call: NA; clone_size: few; cdr3_nt: TGTGCCAGCAGCTGGTCTGTGCGAGAGACCCAGTACTTC; cdr3_aa: CASSWSVRETQYF
j_call: TRBJ2-7; v_call: TRBV5-6; d_call: NA; clone_size: few; cdr3_nt: TGTGCCAGCAGCTTATTCGGGAACTCCTACGAGCAGTACTTC; cdr3_aa: CASSLFGNSYEQYF
j_call: TRBJ2-3; v_call: TRBV30; d_call: TRBD2; clone_size: NA; cdr3_nt: TGTGCCTGGAGTCGGGGACTAGCGGGGAAGACAGATACGCAGTATTTT; cdr3_aa: CAWSRGLAGKTDTQYF
j_call: TRBJ2-7; v_call: TRBV6-5; d_call: NA; clone_size: NA; cdr3_nt: TGTGCCAGCAGTTACCAAAGGACACCTTCCTACGAGCAGTACTTC; cdr3_aa: CASSYQRTPSYEQYF
j_call: TRBJ1-5; v_call: TRBV18; d_call: TRBD1; clone_size: NA; cdr3_nt: TGTGCCAGCTCACCTTTTCCAGGGGGATTGAATCAGCCCCAGCATTTT; cdr3_aa: CASSPFPGGLNQPQHF
j_call: TRBJ2-5; v_call: TRBV6-1; d_call: TRBD2; clone_size: NA; cdr3_nt: TGTGCCAGCAGTGAAGTAGCGGGGGGGCAAGAGACCCAGTACTTC; cdr3_aa: CASSEVAGGQETQYF
j_call: TRBJ1-2; v_call: TRBV4-1; d_call: TRBD1; clone_size: NA; cdr3_nt: TGCGCCAGCAGCCATGAACAGGGGCTGGGCTATGGCTACACCTTC; cdr3_aa: CASSHEQGLGYGYTF
j_call: TRBJ2-1; v_call: TRBV19; d_call: NA; clone_size: NA; cdr3_nt: TGTGCCAGTACCGACACATATGAGCAGTTCTTC; cdr3_aa: CASTDTYEQFF
j_call: TRBJ2-2; v_call: TRBV9; d_call: TRBD2; clone_size: NA; cdr3_nt: TGTGCCAGCAGCGATCGACTAGCGGGGGGAACCGGGGAGCTGTTTTTT; cdr3_aa: CASSDRLAGGTGELFF
j_call: TRBJ1-1; v_call: TRBV9; d_call: TRBD1; clone_size: NA; cdr3_nt: TGTGCCAGCAGCGGAACCGGGACAGCGAACACTGAAGCTTTCTTT; cdr3_aa: CASSGTGTANTEAFF
j_call: TRBJ2-7; v_call: TRBV5-1; d_call: NA; clone_size: NA; cdr3_nt: TGCGCCAGCAGAGGGGAAGCCTACGAGCAGTACTTC; cdr3_aa: CASRGEAYEQYF
j_call: TRBJ2-3; v_call: TRBV5-1; d_call: NA; clone_size: NA; cdr3_nt: TGCGCCAGCAGCTCCAACACAGATACGCAGTATTTT; cdr3_aa: CASSSNTDTQYF
j_call: TRBJ1-5; v_call: TRBV9; d_call: NA; clone_size: few; cdr3_nt: TGTGCCAGCAGCCGCGGGGTCAGCAATCAGCCCCAGCATTTT; cdr3_aa: CASSRGVSNQPQHF
j_call: TRBJ2-3; v_call: TRBV30; d_call: NA; clone_size: NA; cdr3_nt: TGTGCCTGGAGTGAGCTAGTCGGTAGCACAGATACGCAGTATTTT; cdr3_aa: CAWSELVGSTDTQYF
j_call: TRBJ2-1; v_call: TRBV11-2; d_call: TRBD1; clone_size: NA; cdr3_nt: TGTGCCAGCAGCTTAGCGGGACAGACAGTGAATGAGCAGTTCTTC; cdr3_aa: CASSLAGQTVNEQFF
j_call: TRBJ2-1; v_call: TRBV3-1/TRBV3-2; d_call: TRBD2; clone_size: once; cdr3_nt: TGTGCCAGCAGCCGTGTCTTAATGAGCGGGAGTAGTGCCGATGAGCAGTTCTTC; cdr3_aa: CASSRVLMSGSSADEQFF
j_call: TRBJ1-2; v_call: TRBV5-4; d_call: NA; clone_size: NA; cdr3_nt: TGTGCCAGCAGCTTGGTGGAGGAATATGGCTACACCTTC; cdr3_aa: CASSLVEEYGYTF
j_call: TRBJ2-1; v_call: TRBV5-4; d_call: NA; clone_size: NA; cdr3_nt: TGTGCCAGCAGCTTAGAAGGGGCCCGGGAGCAGTTCTTC; cdr3_aa: CASSLEGAREQFF
j_call: TRBJ2-1; v_call: TRBV19; d_call: TRBD2; clone_size: NA; cdr3_nt: TGTGCCAGTAGTCAAGCCGGGACTAGCGCGATAAATGAGCAGTTCTTC; cdr3_aa: CASSQAGTSAINEQFF
j_call: TRBJ2-1; v_call: TRBV3-1/TRBV3-2; d_call: TRBD1; clone_size: NA; cdr3_nt: TGTGCCAGCAGCCATAGACAGGGGGTTAATGAGCAGTTCTTC; cdr3_aa: CASSHRQGVNEQFF
j_call: TRBJ1-4; v_call: TRBV5-1; d_call: TRBD1; clone_size: NA; cdr3_nt: TGCGCCAGCAGCGTGACAGGGCCTAGGGAAACTAATGAAAAACTGTTTTTT; cdr3_aa: CASSVTGPRETNEKLFF
j_call: TRBJ1-1; v_call: TRBV6-2/TRBV6-3; d_call: NA; clone_size: NA; cdr3_nt: TGTGCCAGCAGCGTCACACAGGGTCGGGGTAAACTGGGTGAAGCTTTCTTT; cdr3_aa: CASSVTQGRGKLGEAFF
j_call: TRBJ2-2; v_call: TRBV7-8; d_call: TRBD2; clone_size: NA; cdr3_nt: TGTGCCAGCAGCATACTAGCGGGAGGGCCCGACACCGGGGAGCTGTTTTTT; cdr3_aa: CASSILAGGPDTGELFF
j_call: TRBJ2-5; v_call: TRBV24-1; d_call: TRBD1; clone_size: NA; cdr3_nt: TGTGCCACCGGACAGGGTTTGGCTGAAGAGACCCAGTACTTC; cdr3_aa: CATGQGLAEETQYF
j_call: TRBJ1-1; v_call: TRBV2; d_call: NA; clone_size: NA; cdr3_nt: TGTGCCAGCAGTTACAGCTCCGGGAGGGGTGAAGCTTTCTTT; cdr3_aa: CASSYSSGRGEAFF
j_call: TRBJ1-6; v_call: TRBV6-5; d_call: NA; clone_size: once; cdr3_nt: TGTGCCAGCAGCCGGACCAGGGTGGATAATTCACCCCTCCACTTT; cdr3_aa: CASSRTRVDNSPLHF
j_call: TRBJ1-2; v_call: TRBV5-5; d_call: NA; clone_size: NA; cdr3_nt: TGTGCCAGCAGCCCCCTAGGACACTCAAACTATGGCTACACCTTC; cdr3_aa: CASSPLGHSNYGYTF
j_call: TRBJ2-7; v_call: TRBV10-1; d_call: NA; clone_size: NA; cdr3_nt: TGCGCCAGCAGTGAGTCGGCATACCCCTACGAGCAGTACTTC; cdr3_aa: CASSESAYPYEQYF
j_call: TRBJ2-7; v_call: TRBV18; d_call: NA; clone_size: NA; cdr3_nt: TGTGCCAGCTCACCCAGGGAAATCCCCTACACCTACGAGCAGTACTTC; cdr3_aa: CASSPREIPYTYEQYF
j_call: TRBJ2-7; v_call: TRBV19; d_call: TRBD2; clone_size: once; cdr3_nt: TGTGCCAGTGGACCTAGCGGGAGTGGGTACGAGCAGTACTTC; cdr3_aa: CASGPSGSGYEQYF
j_call: TRBJ1-6; v_call: TRBV18; d_call: NA; clone_size: NA; cdr3_nt: TGTGCCAGCTCACCACGGCCAGGGGAAGGATCACCCCTCCACTTT; cdr3_aa: CASSPRPGEGSPLHF
j_call: TRBJ1-3; v_call: TRBV6-5; d_call: NA; clone_size: NA; cdr3_nt: TGTGCCAGCAGCCGACTCAGGGAATTGGTAGGCACCATATATTTT; cdr3_aa: CASSRLRELVGTIYF
j_call: TRBJ2-2; v_call: TRBV6-2/TRBV6-3; d_call: TRBD2; clone_size: NA; cdr3_nt: TGTGCCAGCAGTTACAGGGTAGCGGGGGGCCGCCTGAACACCGGGGAGCTGTTTTTT; cdr3_aa: CASSYRVAGGRLNTGELFF
j_call: TRBJ2-2; v_call: TRBV28; d_call: NA; clone_size: NA; cdr3_nt: TGTGCCAGCAGTCTCTCCAGAACCGGGGAGCTGTTTTTT; cdr3_aa: CASSLSRTGELFF
j_call: TRBJ1-4; v_call: TRBV12-5; d_call: TRBD1; clone_size: NA; cdr3_nt: TGTGCTAGTGCCCCTGGACAGGGAAGGAATGAAAAACTGTTTTTT; cdr3_aa: CASAPGQGRNEKLFF
j_call: TRBJ2-7; v_call: TRBV30; d_call: NA; clone_size: few; cdr3_nt: TGTGCCTGGAGCCGCGACAGATACGAGCAGTACTTC; cdr3_aa: CAWSRDRYEQYF
j_call: TRBJ1-2; v_call: TRBV7-2; d_call: NA; clone_size: NA; cdr3_nt: TGTGCCAGCAGCTTAGCCACGGGGTTTGGCTACACCTTC; cdr3_aa: CASSLATGFGYTF
j_call: TRBJ1-3; v_call: TRBV7-7; d_call: TRBD1; clone_size: NA; cdr3_nt: TGTGCTAGCAGCCACGACAGGGCGGCAAACACCATATATTTT; cdr3_aa: CASSHDRAANTIYF
j_call: TRBJ2-1; v_call: TRBV13; d_call: TRBD2; clone_size: NA; cdr3_nt: TGTGCCAGCAGGGCGGGAGGGTGGAATGAGCAGTTCTTC; cdr3_aa: CASRAGGWNEQFF
j_call: TRBJ1-5; v_call: TRBV27; d_call: NA; clone_size: once; cdr3_nt: TGTGCCAGCAGTTTGGGCTATAGCAATCAGCCCCAGCATTTT; cdr3_aa: CASSLGYSNQPQHF
j_call: TRBJ2-5; v_call: TRBV4-1; d_call: TRBD1; clone_size: NA; cdr3_nt: TGCGCCAGCAGCCAAGTTGGGGGACAGGGGGGAGAGACCCAGTACTTC; cdr3_aa: CASSQVGGQGGETQYF
j_call: TRBJ2-3; v_call: TRBV4-2; d_call: TRBD2; clone_size: NA; cdr3_nt: TGTGCCAGCAGCCAAGTAGCTGGGGAGCGGGGGAACACAGATACGCAGTATTTT; cdr3_aa: CASSQVAGERGNTDTQYF
j_call: TRBJ2-1; v_call: TRBV5-4; d_call: TRBD2; clone_size: NA; cdr3_nt: TGTGCCCTGGGGCTAGCGGGCACCAATGAGCAGTTCTTC; cdr3_aa: CALGLAGTNEQFF
j_call: TRBJ1-1; v_call: TRBV6-5; d_call: NA; clone_size: once; cdr3_nt: TGTGCCAGCAGTCGACGGAGAGGGAACACTGAAGCTTTCTTT; cdr3_aa: CASSRRRGNTEAFF